The 12 T cell receptor beta chains below all came from one sample that was sequenced in a study of shared clonotypes between healthy human individuals. Method: immunoSEQ multiplex PCR; TCRdb's copy keeps in-frame clones and lacks some. The profile shows 950,000 to 1,300,000 clones, 65% to 80% of them singletons. The sequenced material came from memory CD4+ T cells sorted from blood. Subset noted: CD45RA-negative fraction. These receptors all come from a man younger than 30 in good health.

CDR3 sequence: CASSADSSGNTIYF. Written as DNA, the CDR3 is TGCGCCAGCAGCGCGGACTCCTCTGGAAACACCATATATTTT. J is TRBJ1-3 and V is TRBV10-1; no firm D call. The CDR3 is made up of 14 amino acids. Trimming took 6 bases from V and 0 from J, leaving 9 bases between them. From germline, CDR1 is WNHNN and CDR2 SYGVQD (reference sequence).

This rearrangement joins TRBV4-1 to TRBJ1-4, with 10 bases identical to TRBD1. V lost 1 base to trimming and J lost 7 bases; unmatched junction nucleotides: 3. Germline V gene data show CDR1 as MGHRA and CDR2 as YSYEKL. This CDR3 contains 15 residues. This chain's CDR3 is CASSQVGTGAEKLFF. CDR3 coding DNA: TGCGCCAGCAGCCAAGTTGGGACAGGGGCTGAAAAACTGTTTTTT.

The V gene is TRBV19, the J gene TRBJ2-5; either TRBD1 or TRBD2 may supply D (5 bases each). The germline gives CDR1 LNHDA, CDR2 SQIVND (reference sequence). The CDR3 covers 15 residues. The V gene lost 5 bases and the J gene lost 5 bases, with 18 bases spanning the gap. The CDR3 spells CASSFDSIRGETQYF. In DNA form, the CDR3 reads TGTGCCAGTAGTTTCGACAGCATCCGCGGGGAGACCCAGTACTTC. Filled out from reference TRBV19 and TRBJ2-5, the complete variable domain reads DGGITQSPKYLFRKEGQNVTLSCEQNLNHDAMYWYRQDPGQGLRLIYYSQIVNDFQKGDIAEGYSVSREKKESFPLTVTSAQKNPTAFYLCASSFDSIRGETQYFGPGTRLLVL.

Worth noting for this clone: Other DNA sequences within the sample encode an identical CDR3. V gene TRBV19 combines with J gene TRBJ2-7; D uncertain. From germline, CDR1 is LNHDA and CDR2 SQIVND (reference sequence). Between the trimmed V and J ends, which lost 3 bases and 3 bases, there was a span of 9 bases. This CDR3 contains 13 residues. The CDR3 region has the DNA TGTGCCAGTAGTATCGGACGTGGCTACGAGCAGTACTTC. Its protein product is CASSIGRGYEQYF.

The J gene is TRBJ1-1, the V gene TRBV5-1; D unresolved. This CDR3 region has 17 residues. V dropped 1 base and J dropped 0 bases, with 16 bases sitting between them. The germline V gene has CDR1 SGHRS and CDR2 YFSETQ. The CDR3 DNA reads as TGCGCCAGCAGCTTGAACGAAGTTTTCAGTTTGAACACTGAAGCTTTCTTT. Its translation: CASSLNEVFSLNTEAFF.

The V call is TRBV10-3, the J call TRBJ2-5, with no clear D. The V end lost 4 bases, the J end lost 2 bases, and 8 bases lay between the germline ends. CDR3 length: 13 residues. CDR1 ENHRY and CDR2 SYGVKD come from the germline V gene. The DNA for the CDR3 is TGTGCCATCAGTGCGCCCTTACAAGAGACCCAGTACTTC. Protein: CAISAPLQETQYF.

The count of this clone is one. Other DNA variants within this sample encode the same CDR3. The chain joins TRBV30 to TRBJ2-3, with 7 bases fitting TRBD2. Unmatched junction bases numbered 3, after V lost 0 bases and J lost 3 bases. Germline-derived CDR1 and CDR2 are GTSNPN and SVGIG (reference sequence). The CDR3 covers 14 residues. The CDR3 sequence is CAWSVRAGTDTQYF. In DNA, the CDR3 is TGTGCCTGGAGTGTACGAGCGGGGACAGATACGCAGTATTTT. The entire variable domain, with the rest obtained from reference TRBV30 and TRBJ2-3, is as follows: SQTIHQWPATLVQPVGSPLSLECTVEGTSNPNLYWYRQAAGRGLQLLFYSVGIGQISSEVPQNLSASRPQDRQFILSSKKLLLSDSGFYLCAWSVRAGTDTQYFGPGTRLTVL.

CDR3 region: CASSARQGAHEQYF. The CDR3 DNA reads TGTGCCAGCAGCGCCCGACAGGGGGCCCACGAGCAGTACTTC. The genes are TRBV9 and TRBJ2-7, with 10 bases that match TRBD1. The CDR3 consists of 14 residues. Unmatched junction bases numbered 5, after V lost 3 bases and J lost 5 bases. CDR1 and CDR2 from the germline V gene are SGDLS and YYNGEE.

This clone was detected only a few times. V usage is TRBV11-1 and J usage is TRBJ2-5, with 12 nucleotides matching TRBD2. The V and J ends lost 6 bases and 4 bases, in that order; junction bases with no gene match: 12. The germline gives CDR1 SGHAT, CDR2 FQDESV (reference sequence). The CDR3 runs 17 residues. CDR3 amino acids: CASRLGLAGPGGETQYF. DNA of the CDR3: TGTGCCAGCAGACTTGGACTAGCGGGGCCAGGGGGAGAGACCCAGTACTTC.

The V gene is TRBV5-8, the J gene TRBJ1-5; 9 nucleotides align to TRBD1. This CDR3 is built from 15 residues. The J segment lost 7 bases and the V segment lost 4 bases, leaving 9 bases of the junction unmatched. The germline CDR1 and CDR2 sequences are SGHTS and YDEGEE. CDR3 DNA: TGTGCCAGCAGCCCGACAGGGGGAAGAGGACAGCCCCAGCATTTT. Translation: CASSPTGGRGQPQHF.

The gene calls are TRBV5-4 and TRBJ2-1, with D possibly matching TRBD2 (6 bases). CDR1 and CDR2 (germline): SGHNT, YYREEE (reference sequence). This CDR3 comprises 13 residues. Trimming left V 6 bases short and J 6 bases short, with 13 bases between. CDR3 in amino acids: CASMGGVGNEQFF. For the CDR3, the DNA is TGTGCCAGCATGGGGGGAGTCGGCAATGAGCAGTTCTTC. Using reference TRBV5-4 and TRBJ2-1 for the parts outside the CDR3, the full variable domain is ETGVTQSPTHLIKTRGQQVTLRCSSQSGHNTVSWYQQALGQGPQFIFQYYREEENGRGNFPPRFSGLQFPNYSSELNVNALELDDSALYLCASMGGVGNEQFFGPGTRLTVL.

V usage is TRBV6-6 and J usage is TRBJ1-1, with a weak D call TRBD1 (6 bases). The CDR3 totals 14 residues. Per germline, CDR1 MNHNY and CDR2 SVGAGI (reference sequence). Trimming stripped 1 base from V and 3 bases from J, with 9 bases between. CDR3: CASSYLAGDTEAFF. CDR3 nucleotide sequence: TGTGCCAGCAGTTACTTGGCAGGGGACACTGAAGCTTTCTTT.